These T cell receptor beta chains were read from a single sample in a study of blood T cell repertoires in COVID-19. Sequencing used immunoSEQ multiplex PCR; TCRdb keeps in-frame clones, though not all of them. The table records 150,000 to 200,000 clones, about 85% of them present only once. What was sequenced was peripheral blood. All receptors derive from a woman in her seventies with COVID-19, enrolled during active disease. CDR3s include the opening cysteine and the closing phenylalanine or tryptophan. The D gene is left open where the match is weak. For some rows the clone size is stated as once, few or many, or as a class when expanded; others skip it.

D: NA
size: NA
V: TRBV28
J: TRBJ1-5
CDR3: CASSLAGGGNQPQHF
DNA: TGTGCCAGCAGTTTAGCGGGGGGAGGCAATCAGCCCCAGCATTTT

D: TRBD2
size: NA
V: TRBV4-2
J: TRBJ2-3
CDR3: CASSQDGGGAGTDTQYF
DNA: TGTGCCAGCAGCCAAGATGGCGGGGGGGCTGGCACAGATACGCAGTATTTT

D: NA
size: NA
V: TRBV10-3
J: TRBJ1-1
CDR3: CAISERQVATEAFF
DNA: TGTGCCATCAGTGAGCGCCAGGTCGCCACTGAAGCTTTCTTT

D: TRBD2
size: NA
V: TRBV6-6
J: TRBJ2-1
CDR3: CASRRLAGGGSYNEQFF
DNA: TGTGCCAGCAGACGACTAGCGGGGGGCGGCTCCTACAATGAGCAGTTCTTC

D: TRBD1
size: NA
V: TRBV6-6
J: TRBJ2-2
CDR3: CASSLRQGIGELFF
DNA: TGTGCCAGCAGTTTAAGACAGGGTATCGGGGAGCTGTTTTTT

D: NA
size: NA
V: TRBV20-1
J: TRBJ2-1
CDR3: CSARAPYEQFF
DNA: TGCAGTGCGCGGGCCCCGTACGAGCAGTTCTTC

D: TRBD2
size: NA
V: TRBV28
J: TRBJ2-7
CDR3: CASSPGLAGYEQYF
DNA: TGTGCCAGCAGCCCGGGACTAGCGGGTTACGAGCAGTACTTC

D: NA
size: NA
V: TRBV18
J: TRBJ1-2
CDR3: CASSSPRAQNYGYTF
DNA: TGTGCCAGCTCATCTCCGCGGGCGCAGAACTATGGCTACACCTTC

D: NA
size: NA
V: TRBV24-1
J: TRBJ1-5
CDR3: CATSDLRGGKETQHF
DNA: TGTGCCACCAGTGATTTGCGGGGGGGAAAGGAGACCCAGCATTTT

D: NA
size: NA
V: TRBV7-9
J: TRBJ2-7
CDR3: CASSSFGEQYF
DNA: TGTGCCAGCAGCTCGTTCGGCGAGCAGTACTTC

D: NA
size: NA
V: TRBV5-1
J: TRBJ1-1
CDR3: CASSLAAGFAAFF
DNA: TGCGCCAGCAGCTTGGCCGCAGGGTTCGCAGCTTTCTTT

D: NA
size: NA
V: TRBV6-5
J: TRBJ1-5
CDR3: CASILDFGSNQPQHF
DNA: TGTGCCAGCATTTTAGATTTTGGTAGCAATCAGCCCCAGCATTTT

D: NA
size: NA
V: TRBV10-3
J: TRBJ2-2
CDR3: CAISEQVSSTGELFF
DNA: TGTGCCATCAGTGAGCAGGTTTCGAGCACCGGGGAGCTGTTTTTT

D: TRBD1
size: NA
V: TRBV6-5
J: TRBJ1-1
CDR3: CASSPWTGKGTEAFF
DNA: TGTGCCAGCAGTCCTTGGACAGGGAAGGGTACTGAAGCTTTCTTT

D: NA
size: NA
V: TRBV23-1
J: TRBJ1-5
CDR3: CASSRSRSNQPQHF
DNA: TGCGCCAGCAGTCGCTCTAGGAGCAATCAGCCCCAGCATTTT

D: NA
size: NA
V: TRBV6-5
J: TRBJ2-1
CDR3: CASRGLPNEQFF
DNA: TGTGCCAGCAGGGGACTCCCCAATGAGCAGTTCTTC

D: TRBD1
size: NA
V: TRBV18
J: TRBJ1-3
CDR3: CASSRQGPGNTIYF
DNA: TGTGCCAGCTCTCGACAGGGACCCGGAAACACCATATATTTT

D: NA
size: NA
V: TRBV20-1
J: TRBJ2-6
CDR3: CSASPQDSGANVLTF
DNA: TGCAGTGCTAGTCCGCAGGACTCTGGGGCCAACGTCCTGACTTTC

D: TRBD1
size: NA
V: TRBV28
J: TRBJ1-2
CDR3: CASSLTGEGGYTF
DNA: TGTGCCAGCAGTTTGACAGGGGAGGGTGGCTACACCTTC

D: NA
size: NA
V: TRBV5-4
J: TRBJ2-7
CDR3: CASSVPGTFYEQYF
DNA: TGTGCCAGCAGCGTTCCCGGGACTTTCTACGAGCAGTACTTC

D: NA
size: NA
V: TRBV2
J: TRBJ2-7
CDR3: CASSPRLDFGEQYF
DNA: TGTGCCAGCAGTCCGAGACTAGATTTTGGCGAGCAGTACTTC

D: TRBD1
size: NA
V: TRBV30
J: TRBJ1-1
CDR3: CAFTGQGTFGGAFF
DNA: TGTGCCTTCACGGGACAGGGGACTTTTGGCGGAGCTTTCTTT

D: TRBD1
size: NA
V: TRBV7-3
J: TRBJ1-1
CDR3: CASSLQGANPEAFF
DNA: TGTGCCAGCAGCTTACAGGGGGCTAATCCTGAAGCTTTCTTT

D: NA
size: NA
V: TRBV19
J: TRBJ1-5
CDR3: CASTLGDQPQHF
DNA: TGTGCCAGTACCCTAGGGGATCAGCCCCAGCATTTT

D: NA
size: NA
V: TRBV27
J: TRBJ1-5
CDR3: CASRDSRDYYSNQPQHF
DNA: TGTGCCAGCAGGGACTCTAGGGACTATTATAGCAATCAGCCCCAGCATTTT

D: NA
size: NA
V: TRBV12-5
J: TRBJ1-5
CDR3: CASGLYAGALGQPQHF
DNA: TGTGCTAGTGGCCTATATGCTGGTGCTCTCGGTCAGCCCCAGCATTTT

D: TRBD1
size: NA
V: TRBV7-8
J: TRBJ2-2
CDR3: CASSLDRAGELFF
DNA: TGTGCCAGCAGCTTGGACAGGGCCGGGGAGCTGTTTTTT

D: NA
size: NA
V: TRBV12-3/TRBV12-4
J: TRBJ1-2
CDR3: CASSGVRGYTF
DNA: TGTGCCAGCAGTGGCGTCAGGGGCTACACCTTC

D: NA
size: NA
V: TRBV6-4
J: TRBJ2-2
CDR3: CASQSPNTGELFF
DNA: TGTGCCAGCCAGTCTCCGAACACCGGGGAGCTGTTTTTT

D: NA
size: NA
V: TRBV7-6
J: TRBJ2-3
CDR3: CASSLSRGTDTQYF
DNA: TGTGCCAGCAGCTTATCGAGGGGCACAGATACGCAGTATTTT

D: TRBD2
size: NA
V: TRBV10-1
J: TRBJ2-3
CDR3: CASSSGLAGKSDTQYF
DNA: TGCGCCAGCAGTTCGGGACTAGCGGGGAAGTCAGATACGCAGTATTTT

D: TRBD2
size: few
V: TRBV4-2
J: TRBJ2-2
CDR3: CASRLAGGDGELFF
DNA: TGTGCCAGCAGACTAGCGGGAGGGGACGGGGAGCTGTTTTTT

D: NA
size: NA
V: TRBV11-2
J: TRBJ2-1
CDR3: CASSPGYRSYNEQFF
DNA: TGTGCCAGCAGCCCGGGGTATCGCTCCTACAATGAGCAGTTCTTC

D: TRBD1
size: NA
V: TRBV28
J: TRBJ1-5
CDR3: CASSRQGRGNQPQHF
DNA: TGTGCCAGCAGTAGACAGGGGCGGGGGAATCAGCCCCAGCATTTT

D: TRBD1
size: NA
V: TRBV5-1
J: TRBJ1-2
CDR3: CASSLDGDRGDGYTF
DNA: TGCGCCAGCAGCTTGGACGGGGACAGGGGAGATGGCTACACCTTC

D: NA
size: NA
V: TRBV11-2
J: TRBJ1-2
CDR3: CASSLSTGQRNYGYTF
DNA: TGTGCCAGCAGCTTATCTACGGGACAAAGAAACTATGGCTACACCTTC

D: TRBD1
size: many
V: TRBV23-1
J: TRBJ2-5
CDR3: CASSQSGDSKETQYF
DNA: TGCGCCAGCAGTCAATCCGGGGACAGCAAAGAGACCCAGTACTTC

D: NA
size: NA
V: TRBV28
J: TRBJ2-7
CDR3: CASSSRTGSRGEQYF
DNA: TGTGCCAGCAGTTCAAGGACAGGCTCGCGGGGCGAGCAGTACTTC

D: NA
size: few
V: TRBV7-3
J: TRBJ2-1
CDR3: CASSSTDNEQFF
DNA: TGTGCCAGCAGCTCGACAGACAATGAGCAGTTCTTC

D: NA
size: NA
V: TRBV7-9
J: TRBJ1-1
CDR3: CASNQDRLEAFF
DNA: TGTGCCAGCAACCAGGACAGACTTGAAGCTTTCTTT

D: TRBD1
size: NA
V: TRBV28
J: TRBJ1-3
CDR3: CASWMGQGGNTIYF
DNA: TGTGCCAGCTGGATGGGACAGGGAGGAAACACCATATATTTT

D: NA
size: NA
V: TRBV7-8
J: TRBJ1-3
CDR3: CASSLKGSGNTIYF
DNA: TGTGCCAGCAGCTTAAAGGGGTCTGGAAACACCATATATTTT

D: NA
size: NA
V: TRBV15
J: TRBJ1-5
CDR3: CATSRDRSTGNQPQHF
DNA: TGTGCCACCAGCAGAGATCGTAGTACAGGGAATCAGCCCCAGCATTTT

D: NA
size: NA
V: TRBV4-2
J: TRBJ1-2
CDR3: CASSQAYGVGYGYTF
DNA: TGTGCCAGCAGCCAAGCTTACGGGGTCGGCTATGGCTACACCTTC

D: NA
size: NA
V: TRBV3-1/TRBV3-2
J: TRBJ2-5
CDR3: CASSPPGLGETQYF
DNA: TGTGCCAGCAGCCCCCCGGGACTCGGGGAGACCCAGTACTTC

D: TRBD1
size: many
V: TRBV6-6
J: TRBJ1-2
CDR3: CASSLDRPAYYGYTF
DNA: TGTGCCAGCAGTTTGGACAGGCCCGCTTACTATGGCTACACCTTC

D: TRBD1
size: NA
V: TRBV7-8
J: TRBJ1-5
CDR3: CASSSTGNSNQPQHF
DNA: TGTGCCAGCAGCTCGACAGGGAATAGCAATCAGCCCCAGCATTTT

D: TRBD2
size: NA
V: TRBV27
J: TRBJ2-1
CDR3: CASSFSGLADNEQFF
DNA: TGTGCCAGCAGTTTCTCGGGACTAGCGGACAATGAGCAGTTCTTC

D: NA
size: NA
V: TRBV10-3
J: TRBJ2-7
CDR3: CALQSGDFNEQYF
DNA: TGTGCGTTACAATCAGGGGATTTTAACGAGCAGTACTTC

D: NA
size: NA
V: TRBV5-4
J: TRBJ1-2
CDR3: CASSPSSPYGYTF
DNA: TGTGCCAGCAGCCCCAGTAGCCCCTATGGCTACACCTTC

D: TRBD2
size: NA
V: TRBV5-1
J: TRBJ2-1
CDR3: CASSLKASGEQFF
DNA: TGCGCCAGCAGCTTGAAGGCTAGCGGAGAGCAGTTCTTC

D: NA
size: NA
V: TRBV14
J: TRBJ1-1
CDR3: CASSLTRREAFF
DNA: TGTGCCAGCAGCCTCACAAGGAGGGAAGCTTTCTTT